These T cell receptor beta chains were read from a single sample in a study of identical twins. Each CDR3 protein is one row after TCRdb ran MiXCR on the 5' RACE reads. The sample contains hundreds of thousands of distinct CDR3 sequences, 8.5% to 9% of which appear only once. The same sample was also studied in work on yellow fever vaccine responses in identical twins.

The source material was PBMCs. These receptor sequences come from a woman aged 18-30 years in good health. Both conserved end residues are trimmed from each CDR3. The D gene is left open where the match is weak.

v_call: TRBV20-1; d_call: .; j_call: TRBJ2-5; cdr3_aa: SASLTQWSIQETQY
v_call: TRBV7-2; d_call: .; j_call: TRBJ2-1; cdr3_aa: ASSLGGASSYNEQF
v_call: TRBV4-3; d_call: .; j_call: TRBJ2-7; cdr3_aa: ASSQLSTAGYEQY
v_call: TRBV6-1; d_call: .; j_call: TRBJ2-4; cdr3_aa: ASSPPGVSNIQY
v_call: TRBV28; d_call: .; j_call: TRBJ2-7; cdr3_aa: ASSFPTPNEQY
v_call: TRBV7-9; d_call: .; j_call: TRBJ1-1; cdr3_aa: ASSTKGESSEAF
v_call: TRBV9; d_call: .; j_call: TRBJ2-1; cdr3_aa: ASSPDPGAFNEQF
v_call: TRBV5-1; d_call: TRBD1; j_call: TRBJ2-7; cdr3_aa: ASSPGQGLSYEQY
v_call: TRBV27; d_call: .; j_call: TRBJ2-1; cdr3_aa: ASSDDNYNEQF
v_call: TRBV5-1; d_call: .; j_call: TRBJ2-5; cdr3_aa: ASSLEGGDKTQY
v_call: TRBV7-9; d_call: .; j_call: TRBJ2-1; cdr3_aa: ASSLVSDGPTLEF
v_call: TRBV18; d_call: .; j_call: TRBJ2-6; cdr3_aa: ASSPGPGANVLT
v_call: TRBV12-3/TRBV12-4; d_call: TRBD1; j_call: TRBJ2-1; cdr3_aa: ASSLAGTGDNEQF
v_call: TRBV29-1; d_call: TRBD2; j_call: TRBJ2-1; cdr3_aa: SGTSGGALEQF
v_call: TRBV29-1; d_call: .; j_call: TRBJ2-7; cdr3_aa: SVEESGRPGEQY
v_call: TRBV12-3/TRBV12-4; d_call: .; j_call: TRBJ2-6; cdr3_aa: ASSSTGANVLT
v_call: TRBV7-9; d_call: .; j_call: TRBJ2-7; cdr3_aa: ASSSGPPGYEQY
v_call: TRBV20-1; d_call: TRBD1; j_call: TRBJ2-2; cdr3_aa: SAGGRNTGELF
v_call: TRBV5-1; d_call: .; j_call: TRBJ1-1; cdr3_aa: ASSFRDNTEAF
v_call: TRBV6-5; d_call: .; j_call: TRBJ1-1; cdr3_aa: ASSYSGSSGIEAF
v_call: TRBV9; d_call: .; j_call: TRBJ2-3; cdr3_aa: ASSPHFTDTQY
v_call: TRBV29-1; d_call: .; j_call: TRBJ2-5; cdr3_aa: SVSQGGETQY
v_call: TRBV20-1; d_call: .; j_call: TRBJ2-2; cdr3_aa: SARLDGAGVTGELF
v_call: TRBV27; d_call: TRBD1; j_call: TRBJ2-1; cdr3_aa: ASSPRQGRYNEQF
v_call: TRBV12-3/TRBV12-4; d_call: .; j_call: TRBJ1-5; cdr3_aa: ASSPAGPQPQH
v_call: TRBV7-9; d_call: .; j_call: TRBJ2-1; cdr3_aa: ASSQRDTLMGQF
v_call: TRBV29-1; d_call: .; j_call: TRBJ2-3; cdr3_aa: SVDTFSPTDTQY
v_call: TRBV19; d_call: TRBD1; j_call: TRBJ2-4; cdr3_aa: ASSTFDRANIQY
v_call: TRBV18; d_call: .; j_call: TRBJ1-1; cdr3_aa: ASSPSLGITEAF
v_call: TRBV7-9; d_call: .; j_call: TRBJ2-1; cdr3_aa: ATPRATDHNEQF
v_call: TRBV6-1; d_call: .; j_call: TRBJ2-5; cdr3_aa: ASSPGVLQETQY
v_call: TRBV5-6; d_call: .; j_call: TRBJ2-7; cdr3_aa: ASSLPGVGLYEQY